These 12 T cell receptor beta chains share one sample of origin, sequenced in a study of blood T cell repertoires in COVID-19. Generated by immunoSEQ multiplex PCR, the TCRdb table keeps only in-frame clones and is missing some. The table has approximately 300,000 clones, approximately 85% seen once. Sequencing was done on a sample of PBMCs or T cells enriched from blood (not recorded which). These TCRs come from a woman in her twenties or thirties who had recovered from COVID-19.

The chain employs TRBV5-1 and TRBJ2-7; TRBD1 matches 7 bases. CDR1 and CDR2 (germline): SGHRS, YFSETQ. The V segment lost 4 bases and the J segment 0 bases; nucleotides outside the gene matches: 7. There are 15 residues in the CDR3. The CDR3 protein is CASSPFSGGSYEQYF. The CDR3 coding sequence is TGCGCCAGCAGCCCTTTTTCAGGGGGCTCCTACGAGCAGTACTTC. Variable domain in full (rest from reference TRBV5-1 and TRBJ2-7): KAGVTQTPRYLIKTRGQQVTLSCSPISGHRSVSWYQQTPGQGLQFLFEYFSETQRNKGNFPGRFSGRQFSNSRSEMNVSTLELGDSALYLCASSPFSGGSYEQYFGPGTRLTVT.

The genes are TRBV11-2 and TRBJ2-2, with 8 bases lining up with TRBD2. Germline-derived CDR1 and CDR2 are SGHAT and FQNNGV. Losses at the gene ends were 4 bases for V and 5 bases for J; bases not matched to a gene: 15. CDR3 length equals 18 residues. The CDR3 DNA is TGTGCCAGCAGCTCCTACTCGTCACGAGCGGGGGCGACCGGGGAGCTGTTTTTT. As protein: CASSSYSSRAGATGELFF.

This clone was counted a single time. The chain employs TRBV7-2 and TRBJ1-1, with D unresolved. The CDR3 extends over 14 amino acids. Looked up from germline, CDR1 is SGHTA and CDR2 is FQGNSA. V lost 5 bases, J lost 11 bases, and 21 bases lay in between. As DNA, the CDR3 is TGTGCCAGCAGCCAACACGGGAAGGAAAACGGGGCTTTCTTT. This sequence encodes CASSQHGKENGAFF.

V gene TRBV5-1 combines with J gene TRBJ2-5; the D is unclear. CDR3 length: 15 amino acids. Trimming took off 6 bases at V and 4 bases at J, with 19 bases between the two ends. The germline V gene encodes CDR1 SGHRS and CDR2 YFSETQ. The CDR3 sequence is CASTSPPHTPETQYF. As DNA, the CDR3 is TGCGCCAGCACTTCCCCCCCCCATACTCCAGAGACCCAGTACTTC. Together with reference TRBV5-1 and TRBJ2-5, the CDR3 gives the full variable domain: KAGVTQTPRYLIKTRGQQVTLSCSPISGHRSVSWYQQTPGQGLQFLFEYFSETQRNKGNFPGRFSGRQFSNSRSEMNVSTLELGDSALYLCASTSPPHTPETQYFGPGTRLLVL.

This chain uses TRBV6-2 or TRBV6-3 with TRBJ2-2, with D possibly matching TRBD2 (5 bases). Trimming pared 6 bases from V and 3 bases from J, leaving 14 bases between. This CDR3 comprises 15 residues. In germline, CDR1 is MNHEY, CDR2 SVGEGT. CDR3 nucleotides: TGTGCCAGCAGCCACGGGGAGAGCTACACCGGGGAGCTGTTTTTT. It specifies CASSHGESYTGELFF.

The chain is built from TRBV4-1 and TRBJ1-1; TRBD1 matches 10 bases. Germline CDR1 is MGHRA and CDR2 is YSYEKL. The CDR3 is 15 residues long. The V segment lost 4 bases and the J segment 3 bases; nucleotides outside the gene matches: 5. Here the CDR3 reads CASSPGQGIDTEAFF. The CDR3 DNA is TGCGCCAGCAGCCCGGGACAGGGGATAGACACTGAAGCTTTCTTT.

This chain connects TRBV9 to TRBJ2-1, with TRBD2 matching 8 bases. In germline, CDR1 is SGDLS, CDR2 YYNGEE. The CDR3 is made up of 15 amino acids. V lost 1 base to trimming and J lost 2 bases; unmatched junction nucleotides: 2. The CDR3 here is CASSVSGSTYNEQFF. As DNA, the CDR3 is TGTGCCAGCAGCGTAAGCGGGAGTACCTACAATGAGCAGTTCTTC. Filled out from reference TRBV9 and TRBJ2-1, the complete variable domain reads DSGVTQTPKHLITATGQRVTLRCSPRSGDLSVYWYQQSLDQGLQFLIQYYNGEERAKGNILERFSAQQFPDLHSELNLSSLELGDSALYFCASSVSGSTYNEQFFGPGTRLTVL.

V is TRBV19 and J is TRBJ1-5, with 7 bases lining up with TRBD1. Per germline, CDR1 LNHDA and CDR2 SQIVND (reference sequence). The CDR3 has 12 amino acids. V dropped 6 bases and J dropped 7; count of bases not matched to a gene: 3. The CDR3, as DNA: TGTGCCAGTAGCGACAGGGTACAGCCCCAGCATTTT. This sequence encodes CASSDRVQPQHF.

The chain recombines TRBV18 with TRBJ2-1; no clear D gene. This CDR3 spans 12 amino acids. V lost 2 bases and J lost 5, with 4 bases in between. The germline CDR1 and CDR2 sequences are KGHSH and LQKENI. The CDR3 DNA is TGTGCCAGCTCACCAAGCAACAATGAGCAGTTCTTC. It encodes CASSPSNNEQFF.

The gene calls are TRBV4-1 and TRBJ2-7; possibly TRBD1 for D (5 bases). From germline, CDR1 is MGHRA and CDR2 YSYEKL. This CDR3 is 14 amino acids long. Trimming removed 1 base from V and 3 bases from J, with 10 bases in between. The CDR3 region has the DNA TGCGCCAGCAGCCAAGGGCCAGGGAACTACGAGCAGTACTTC. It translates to CASSQGPGNYEQYF.

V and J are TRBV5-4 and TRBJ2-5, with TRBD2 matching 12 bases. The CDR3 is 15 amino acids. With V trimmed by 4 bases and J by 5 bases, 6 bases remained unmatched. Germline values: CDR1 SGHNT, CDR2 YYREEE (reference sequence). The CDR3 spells CASSLTSGRGETQYF. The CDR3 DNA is TGTGCCAGCAGCCTGACTAGCGGGAGAGGGGAGACCCAGTACTTC.

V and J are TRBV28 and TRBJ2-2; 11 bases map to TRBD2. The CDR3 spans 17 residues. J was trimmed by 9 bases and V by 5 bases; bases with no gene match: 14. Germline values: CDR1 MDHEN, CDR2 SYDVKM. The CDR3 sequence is CASSPLAGVPRGRELFF. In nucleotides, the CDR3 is TGTGCCAGCAGTCCACTAGCGGGGGTCCCTAGGGGTAGGGAGCTGTTTTTT.